These T cell receptor beta chains were read from a single sample in a study of blood T cell repertoires in COVID-19. Profiled with immunoSEQ multiplex PCR; TCRdb holds only in-frame clones, not every one. The profile covers over 120,000 clones, with roughly 86% appearing a single time and 0.95% taken by the ten largest. Sequenced input: peripheral blood. The receptors stem from a woman aged 50 to 60 with acute or convalescent COVID-19. Each CDR3 is given without its conserved first and last residue.

V	length	CDR3
TRBV7-6	13	ASSLTSTNTGELF
TRBV3-1/TRBV3-2	14	ASRDRTGTNTDTQY
TRBV27	13	ASSLDRGLTYEQY
TRBV6-4	13	ASPSPTVLYNEQF
TRBV6-4	13	ASSDRTGGVETQY
TRBV9	14	ASSPQATDRVHGYT
TRBV11-2	12	ASSGTLMNTEAF
TRBV19	12	ASSMPMRGPGYT
TRBV20-1	9	SATGDTEAF
TRBV4-2	14	ASSQAKGGAEYGYT
TRBV9	12	ASSASGGLDTQY
TRBV5-1	15	ASSPHLASQRSYEQY
TRBV7-9	12	ASSLGHGRTEAF
TRBV29-1	12	SVATSGDLSEQY
TRBV18	11	ASSPRSAGELF
TRBV1	13	TSLRLAENTDTQY
TRBV19	11	ASGRGSGNTIY
TRBV18	11	ASSPTGGYGYT
TRBV5-4	14	ASSSTSGRAIYEQY
TRBV28	9	ASSPLEEQY
TRBV5-1	14	ASSSSTTGRGDGYT
TRBV6-5	11	ASIWTSDHEQF
TRBV14	11	ASSLIGTDGYT
TRBV19	15	ASSIRPGQGINAEAF
TRBV5-1	12	ASSGTGVGTEAF
TRBV19	11	ASSQGQVYGYT
TRBV4-1	16	ASSQVPGQGVANYGYT
TRBV7-3	15	ASSIHSTGEGQETQY
TRBV2	12	ASSEADYWVTQY
TRBV7-3	11	ASSLGGSTEAF
TRBV19	13	ASSIRAGGSNEQF
TRBV2	13	ASSVGSGRPGELF
TRBV9	12	ASSPQQGGDEQF
TRBV19	12	ASRLSLGGTEAF
TRBV28	11	ASRGTASYEQY
TRBV19	11	ASSMPRYNEQF
TRBV5-6	15	ASSVRGRGLPATEAF
TRBV11-2	10	ASSLPNNEQF
TRBV6-5	13	ASSNGQGWRTEAF
TRBV29-1	13	SVEVATGALHEQY
TRBV6-5	13	ASTRFLIYNSPLH
TRBV5-4	12	ASSLDRSGYEQY
TRBV9	13	ASSKQGSGNSPLH
TRBV5-6	13	ASSFRTGGYTEAF
TRBV18	15	ASSPRGQGTNTGELF
TRBV6-6	11	ASKGQSNQPQH
TRBV5-4	12	ASSLDGTYNEQF
TRBV19	14	ASSLWAGLGQLEAF
TRBV3-1/TRBV3-2	14	ASSLRVAGAKETQY
TRBV7-3	17	ASSLTVLNTGLANNEQF
TRBV5-1	10	ASRGLNTEAF
TRBV7-2	12	ASSLGGRAYGYT
TRBV19	12	ASSLTSGSNEQY